These 9 T cell receptor beta chains originate from one sample sequenced in a study of shared T cell receptors in the human thymus. Here immunoSEQ multiplex PCR was the method, and the copy in TCRdb shows in-frame clones only, minus some. The sample includes some 400,000 clones, 95% of them seen just once. Material for sequencing was thymocytes. The receptors here all came from a human donor.

The V and J genes are TRBV7-6 and TRBJ2-7; D not resolved. The V end lost 4 bases, the J end lost 9 bases, and 13 bases lay between the germline ends. The CDR3 runs to 12 residues. Germline V gene data show CDR1 as SGHVS and CDR2 as FNYEAQ. CDR3: CASSSGRVGQYF. The CDR3 DNA follows: TGTGCCAGCAGCTCAGGACGGGTCGGGCAGTACTTC.

This chain uses TRBV7-9 with TRBJ2-1; weak D call: TRBD2 (5 bases). CDR1 and CDR2 (germline): SEHNR, FQNEAQ (reference sequence). Between the trimmed V and J ends, which lost 2 bases and 0 bases, there was a span of 8 bases. The CDR3 totals 15 residues. The DNA for the CDR3 is TGTGCCAGCAGCTTACGGGGAAGCTCCTACAATGAGCAGTTCTTC. Amino acids: CASSLRGSSYNEQFF.

The chain combines TRBV27 with TRBJ2-7; D is undetermined. The CDR3 covers 13 residues. Germline CDR1 is MNHEY and CDR2 is SMNVEV (reference sequence). V shed 6 bases and J shed 5 bases, with 14 bases lying between them. For the CDR3, the DNA is TGTGCCAGCAGCTACGACGGTGACGACGAGCAGTACTTC. Its translation is CASSYDGDDEQYF.

The chain links TRBV6-1 to TRBJ2-2; D is unresolved. The CDR3 contains 15 residues. V lost 8 bases, J lost 2 bases, and 15 bases lay in between. In germline, CDR1 is MNHNS, CDR2 SASEGT. CDR3 coding DNA: TGTGCCAGCTCCCGGCGGACCCTTAACACCGGGGAGCTGTTTTTT. Its translation is CASSRRTLNTGELFF.

J is TRBJ2-7 and V is TRBV5-4; 8 bases align to TRBD1. The junction had 10 bases not matched to a gene; V was cut back by 4 bases and J by 4 bases. Germline lookup yields CDR1 SGHNT and CDR2 YYREEE (reference sequence). The CDR3 runs 15 residues. CDR3 sequence reads: CASSAGTGPRYEQYF. The CDR3 region has the DNA TGTGCCAGCAGCGCCGGGACAGGACCGAGGTACGAGCAGTACTTC.

The chain combines TRBV28 with TRBJ1-1, with D unclear. CDR3 length: 14 residues. The germline V gene encodes CDR1 MDHEN and CDR2 SYDVKM. V was cut by 10 bases and J by 2 bases, with 17 bases left in between. The CDR3 bases are TGTGCCACCGGGGTCTGGGGAGAAAACACTGAAGCTTTCTTT. The encoded protein is CATGVWGENTEAFF.

V usage is TRBV7-8 and J usage is TRBJ1-3, with TRBD1 as a possible D gene (6 bases). V was shortened by 3 bases and J by 8 bases, with 20 bases between the two germline ends. CDR1 and CDR2 from the germline V gene are SGHVS and FQNEAQ. This CDR3 has 16 amino acids. The CDR3 protein is CASSFLSGALRDTIYF. The CDR3 nucleotides read TGTGCCAGCAGCTTTCTCTCAGGGGCACTGCGTGACACCATATATTTT.

The rearrangement joins TRBV7-3 to TRBJ1-1; a weak D match, TRBD1 (5 bases). The V gene's germline CDR1 is SGHTA and CDR2 FQGTGA. The V gene lost 4 bases and the J gene lost 3 bases, with 9 bases spanning the gap. The CDR3 runs 13 residues. The CDR3 region is CASSSGHHTEAFF. CDR3 nucleotide sequence: TGTGCCAGCAGCTCCGGACACCACACTGAAGCTTTCTTT.

The V and J genes are TRBV5-1 and TRBJ2-1, with 10 bases lining up with TRBD2. Trimming at V came to 0 bases and at J to 6 bases, leaving 21 bases not matched to a gene. Germline values: CDR1 SGHRS, CDR2 YFSETQ. The CDR3 extends over 21 amino acids. Written as DNA, the CDR3 is TGCGCCAGCAGCTTGGAAGCATCTTTCGGCAGCGGGAGGGCCCCCTTCAATGAGCAGTTCTTC. Its translation is CASSLEASFGSGRAPFNEQFF.